This T cell receptor beta chain was identified in a study of control samples from healthy donors and cancer patients. V lost 0 bases to trimming and J lost 6 bases; unmatched junction nucleotides: 7. The CDR3 is 16 amino acids. Germline V CDR1 and CDR2: SGHRS, YFSETQ. Method: immunoSEQ multiplex PCR; TCRdb's copy keeps in-frame clones and lacks some. The sample contains just over 80,000 clones, 85% to 95% of which appear only once. The chain combines TRBV5-1 with TRBJ2-7; 12 bases fit TRBD2. The specimen was blood. This sequence originates from a woman aged 18-29 years in good health. The CDR3 nucleotides read TGCGCCAGCAGCTTGGCCTCTAGCGGGGGGGCGTTCGAGCAGTACTTC. It codes for CASSLASSGGAFEQYF. Full variable domain (rest looked up from reference TRBV5-1 and TRBJ2-7): KAGVTQTPRYLIKTRGQQVTLSCSPISGHRSVSWYQQTPGQGLQFLFEYFSETQRNKGNFPGRFSGRQFSNSRSEMNVSTLELGDSALYLCASSLASSGGAFEQYFGPGTRLTVT.